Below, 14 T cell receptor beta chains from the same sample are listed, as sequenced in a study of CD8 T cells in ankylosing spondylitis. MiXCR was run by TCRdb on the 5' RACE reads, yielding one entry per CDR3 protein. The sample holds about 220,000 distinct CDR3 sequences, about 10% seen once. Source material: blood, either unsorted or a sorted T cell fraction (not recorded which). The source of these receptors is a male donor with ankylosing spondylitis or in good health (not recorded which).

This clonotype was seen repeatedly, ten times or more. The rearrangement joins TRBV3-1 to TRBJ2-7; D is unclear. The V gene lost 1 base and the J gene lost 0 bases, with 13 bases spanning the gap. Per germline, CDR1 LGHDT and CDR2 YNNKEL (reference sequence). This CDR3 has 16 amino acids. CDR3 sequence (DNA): TGTGCCAGCAGCCAAGTCGGGCCAGCAAACTCCTACGAGCAGTACTTC. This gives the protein CASSQVGPANSYEQYF.

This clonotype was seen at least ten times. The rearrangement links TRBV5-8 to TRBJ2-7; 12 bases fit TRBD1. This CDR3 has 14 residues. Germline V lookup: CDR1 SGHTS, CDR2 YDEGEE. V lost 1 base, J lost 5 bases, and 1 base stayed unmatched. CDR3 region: CASSLWDRGHEQYF. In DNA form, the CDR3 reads TGTGCCAGCAGCTTGTGGGACAGGGGGCACGAGCAGTACTTC.

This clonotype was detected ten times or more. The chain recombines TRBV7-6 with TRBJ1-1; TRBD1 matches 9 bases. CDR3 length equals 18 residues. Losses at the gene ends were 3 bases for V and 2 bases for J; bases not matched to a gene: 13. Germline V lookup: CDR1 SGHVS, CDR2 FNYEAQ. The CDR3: CASSFAEDRGIINTEAFF. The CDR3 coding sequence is TGTGCCAGCAGCTTTGCGGAGGACAGGGGTATTATTAACACTGAAGCTTTCTTT.

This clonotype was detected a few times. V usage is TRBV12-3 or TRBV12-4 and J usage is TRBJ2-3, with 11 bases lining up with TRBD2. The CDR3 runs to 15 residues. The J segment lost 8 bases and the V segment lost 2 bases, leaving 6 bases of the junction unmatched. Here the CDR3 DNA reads TGTGCCAGCAGTTTAAGCGAACTAGCGGGGGTTACGCAGTATTTT. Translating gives CASSLSELAGVTQYF.

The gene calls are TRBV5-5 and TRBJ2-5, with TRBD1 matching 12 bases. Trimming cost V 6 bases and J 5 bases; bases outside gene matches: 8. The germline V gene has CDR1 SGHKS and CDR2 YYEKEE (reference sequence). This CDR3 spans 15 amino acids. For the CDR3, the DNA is TGTGCCAGCACTTACTCCGGGACAGGGGGCGAGACCCAGTACTTC. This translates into CASTYSGTGGETQYF.

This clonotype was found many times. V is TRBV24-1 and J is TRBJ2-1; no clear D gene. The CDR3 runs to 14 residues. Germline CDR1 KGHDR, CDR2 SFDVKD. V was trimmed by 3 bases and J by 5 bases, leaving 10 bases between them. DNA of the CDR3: TGTGCCACCAGTGATCTGGACCATGACAATGAGCAGTTCTTC. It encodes CATSDLDHDNEQFF.

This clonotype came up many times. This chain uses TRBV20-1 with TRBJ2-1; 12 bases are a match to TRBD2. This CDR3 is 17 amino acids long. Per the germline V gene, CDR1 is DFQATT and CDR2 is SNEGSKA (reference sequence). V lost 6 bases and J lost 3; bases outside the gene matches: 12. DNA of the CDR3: TGCAGTGCATCCAGACTAGCGGGGGAGCCCCTCTACAATGAGCAGTTCTTC. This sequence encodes CSASRLAGEPLYNEQFF.

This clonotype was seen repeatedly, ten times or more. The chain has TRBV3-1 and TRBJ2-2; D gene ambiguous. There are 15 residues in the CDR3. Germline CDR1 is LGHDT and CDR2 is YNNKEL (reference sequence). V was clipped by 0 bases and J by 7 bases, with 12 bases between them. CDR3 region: CASSQDNPLNGELFF. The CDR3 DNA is TGTGCCAGCAGCCAAGATAATCCCCTCAACGGGGAGCTGTTTTTT.

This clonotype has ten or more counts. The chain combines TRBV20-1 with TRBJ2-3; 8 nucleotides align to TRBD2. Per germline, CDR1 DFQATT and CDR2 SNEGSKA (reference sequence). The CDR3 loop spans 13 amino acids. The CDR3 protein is CPGALLAVDTQYF. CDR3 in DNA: TGCCCAGGGGCCCTACTAGCGGTAGATACGCAGTATTTT.

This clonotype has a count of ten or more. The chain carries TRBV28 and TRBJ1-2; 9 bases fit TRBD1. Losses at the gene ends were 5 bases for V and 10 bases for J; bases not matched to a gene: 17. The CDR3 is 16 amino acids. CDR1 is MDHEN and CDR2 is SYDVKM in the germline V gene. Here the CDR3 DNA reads TGTGCCAGCAGTCCACCCAACTCCGGGACAGGGTATTCCTACACCTTC. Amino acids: CASSPPNSGTGYSYTF.

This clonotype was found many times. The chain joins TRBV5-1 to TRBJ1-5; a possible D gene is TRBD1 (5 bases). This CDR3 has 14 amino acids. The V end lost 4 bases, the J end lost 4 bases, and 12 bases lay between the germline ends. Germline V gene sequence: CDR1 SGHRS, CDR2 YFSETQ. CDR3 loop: CASSPGGGNQPQHF. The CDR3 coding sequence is TGCGCCAGCAGCCCGGGTGGGGGAAATCAGCCCCAGCATTTT.

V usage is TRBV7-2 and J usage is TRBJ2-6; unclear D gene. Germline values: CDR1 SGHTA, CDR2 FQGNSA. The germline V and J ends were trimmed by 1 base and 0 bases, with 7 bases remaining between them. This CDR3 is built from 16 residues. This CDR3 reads CASSLEAASGANVLTF. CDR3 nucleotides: TGTGCCAGCAGCTTAGAGGCAGCCTCTGGGGCCAACGTCCTGACTTTC.

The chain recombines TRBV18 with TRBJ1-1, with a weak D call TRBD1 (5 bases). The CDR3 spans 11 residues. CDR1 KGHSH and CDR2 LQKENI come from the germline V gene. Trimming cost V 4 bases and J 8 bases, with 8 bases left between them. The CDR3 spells CASSQRDEAFF. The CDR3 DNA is TGTGCCAGCTCACAACGGGACGAAGCTTTCTTT.

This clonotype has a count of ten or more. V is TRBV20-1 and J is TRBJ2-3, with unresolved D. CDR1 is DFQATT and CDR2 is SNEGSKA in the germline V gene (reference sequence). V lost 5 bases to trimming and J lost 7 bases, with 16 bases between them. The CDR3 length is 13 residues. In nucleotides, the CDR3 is TGCAGTGCTCCGGACGGCATTGCAAATACGCAGTATTTT. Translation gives CSAPDGIANTQYF.